This T cell receptor beta chain was sequenced during a study of blood T cell repertoires in COVID-19. Libraries were prepared by immunoSEQ multiplex PCR; TCRdb keeps only in-frame clonotypes and omits some of them. Among 250,000 to 300,000 clones listed, around 92% were seen once. The TCR sequence derives from a woman aged 45-65 years who had been exposed to COVID-19. Specimen: PBMCs or T cells enriched from blood (not recorded which).

In nucleotides, the CDR3 is TGTGCCAGCAGTACAGGGGGCGCGATGGAAGGCTACACCTTC. Protein sequence: CASSTGGAMEGYTF. The V gene is TRBV28, the J gene TRBJ1-2; TRBD1 agrees at 9 bases. Germline V gene lookup returns CDR1 MDHEN and CDR2 SYDVKM. The V and J ends lost 5 bases and 8 bases, in that order; junction bases with no gene match: 9. CDR3 length equals 14 residues.